The 14 T cell receptor beta chains reported below all come from one sample, sequenced in a study of blood T cell repertoires in COVID-19 (dated by TCRdb to the early 2020s). The library was obtained by the immunoSEQ multiplex PCR assay. TCRdb's version of the immuneACCESS table is confined to in-frame rearrangements and falls short of the full clone set. An unresolved V gene accounts for under half of the shortfall where checked; the remainder is of unknown origin. The sample table lists over 200,000 clones, about 86% of them with a count of one. Clones ranked in the top ten supply approximately 2.8% of the sample. Sample: PBMCs or T cells enriched from blood (not recorded which). The receptor set was obtained from a woman in her fifties or sixties in a cohort exposed to, infected with or recovered from COVID-19 (not recorded which).

J is TRBJ1-1 and V is TRBV11-2, with a possible D match to TRBD1 (5 bases). The length of the CDR3 is 17 residues. The germline gives CDR1 SGHAT, CDR2 FQNNGV. V was clipped by 4 bases and J by 4 bases, with 22 bases between them. The CDR3 nucleotides read TGTGCCAGCAGCTCCCCTGCCCTGACAGATGAGACCACTGAAGCTTTCTTT. Protein product: CASSSPALTDETTEAFF.

This chain connects TRBV7-2 to TRBJ1-4, with a tentative D call TRBD1 (6 bases). Germline CDR1 is SGHTA and CDR2 is FQGNSA. The V end was cut by 4 bases, the J end by 2 bases, with 23 bases between. This CDR3 has 19 residues. The CDR3 region is CASSSAFDRFRATNEKLFF. The CDR3 DNA reads TGTGCCAGCAGCTCCGCATTCGACAGGTTCAGGGCTACTAATGAAAAACTGTTTTTT.

The rearrangement joins TRBV6-2 or TRBV6-3 to TRBJ1-1; 8 bases align to TRBD1. The V gene end was trimmed by 2 bases and the J gene end by 5 bases; junction bases not matched to a gene: 4. The V gene's germline CDR1 is MNHEY and CDR2 SVGEGT. The CDR3 contains 14 residues. For the CDR3, the DNA is TGTGCCAGCAGTTACCAGGGGGCGAGAACTGAAGCTTTCTTT. Protein sequence: CASSYQGARTEAFF.

This clone showed up just once. The J gene is TRBJ1-4, the V gene TRBV30; D unclear. CDR3 length: 15 amino acids. The germline gives CDR1 GTSNPN, CDR2 SVGIG (reference sequence). V was shortened by 2 bases and J by 7 bases, with 17 bases between the two germline ends. The CDR3 DNA is TGTGCCTGGAGTCTCCTCTCGGTCCCCGTTGAAAAACTGTTTTTT. The encoded protein is CAWSLLSVPVEKLFF.

The J gene is TRBJ1-1, the V gene TRBV10-3; tentative D call: TRBD1 (5 bases). CDR1 ENHRY and CDR2 SYGVKD come from the germline V gene. The CDR3 length is 14 residues. The ends were cut back, 8 bases at V and 1 base at J, with 14 bases in the middle. The CDR3 spells CAIGTGRENTEAFF. DNA of the CDR3: TGTGCCATCGGTACGGGCAGGGAGAACACTGAAGCTTTCTTT.

This sequence joins TRBV18 and TRBJ1-1, with D uncertain. Germline V gives CDR1 KGHSH, CDR2 LQKENI. The ends were cut back, 2 bases at V and 5 bases at J, with 15 bases in the middle. This CDR3 is 15 amino acids long. This CDR3 is CASSPALGRGTEAFF. CDR3 nucleotides: TGTGCCAGCTCACCAGCACTGGGGAGAGGGACTGAAGCTTTCTTT.

The gene calls are TRBV11-2 and TRBJ1-1; the match to TRBD1 covers 7 bases. Looked up from germline, CDR1 is SGHAT and CDR2 is FQNNGV. V was clipped by 4 bases and J by 3 bases; unmatched bases: 2. The CDR3 has 13 amino acids. CDR3 in amino acids: CASSSTGYTEAFF. CDR3 nucleotides: TGTGCCAGCAGCTCGACAGGGTACACTGAAGCTTTCTTT.

This sequence joins TRBV9 and TRBJ2-3, with TRBD2 matching over 10 bases. V was pared by 4 bases and J by 0 bases, with 5 bases of the junction left unmatched. Germline lookup yields CDR1 SGDLS and CDR2 YYNGEE. This CDR3 has 16 residues. This chain's CDR3 is CASSLTAGGSTDTQYF. In nucleotides, the CDR3 is TGTGCCAGCAGCCTAACAGCGGGGGGGAGCACAGATACGCAGTATTTT.

This clone has a single count. The CDR3 sequence: CASSVDSHTGGTQYF. CDR3 in DNA: TGCGCCAGCAGTGTGGACAGTCACACAGGTGGGACCCAGTACTTC. This chain links TRBV5-1 with TRBJ2-5, with TRBD1 as a possible D gene (6 bases). Per germline, CDR1 SGHRS and CDR2 YFSETQ. Trimming removed 5 bases at V and 7 bases at J, with 21 bases between. The CDR3 is 15 residues long.

V and J are TRBV27 and TRBJ2-5, with TRBD2 identical over 7 bases. This CDR3 spans 13 amino acids. Germline CDR1 and CDR2: MNHEY and SMNVEV (reference sequence). V shed 6 bases, J shed 5 bases, and the junction held 6 bases outside the gene matches. CDR3 DNA sequence: TGTGCCAGCAGCGCCGCCGGGGGGGAGACCCAGTACTTC. Amino acid sequence: CASSAAGGETQYF.

V usage is TRBV5-1 and J usage is TRBJ1-1; D is unresolved. The CDR3 extends over 12 amino acids. Trimming left V 5 bases short and J 6 bases short, with 11 bases between. The germline gives CDR1 SGHRS, CDR2 YFSETQ. Here the CDR3 DNA reads TGCGCCAGCAGTAATGGCGGGGCTGAAGCTTTCTTT. This translates into CASSNGGAEAFF.

The V call is TRBV4-3, the J call TRBJ1-4, with D unresolved. Trimming left V 0 bases short and J 6 bases short, with 8 bases between. The CDR3 sequence is 14 residues long. Germline V gives CDR1 LGHNA, CDR2 YSLEER. The CDR3 DNA is TGCGCCAGCAGCCAAGAAGGTCGGGATGAAAAACTGTTTTTT. Translation: CASSQEGRDEKLFF.

This chain links TRBV4-3 with TRBJ1-2, with 7 bases aligning to TRBD1. The CDR3 totals 15 residues. The germline V gene has CDR1 LGHNA and CDR2 YSLEER. V trimming: 1 base; J trimming: 8 bases; junction bases outside the gene matches: 10. The CDR3 DNA sequence: TGCGCCAGCAGCCAAGTTTTAGTCACAGGGGAGGGCTACACCTTC. Protein product: CASSQVLVTGEGYTF.

Only a few counts were recorded for this clone. The V and J genes are TRBV30 and TRBJ2-2; 8 bases are a match to TRBD2. The CDR3 length is 13 residues. Germline trimming cut 2 bases from V and 5 bases from J; bases unmatched to any gene: 1. Germline V gives CDR1 GTSNPN, CDR2 SVGIG (reference sequence). The CDR3 sequence: CAWSTSGTGELFF. The CDR3 DNA sequence: TGTGCCTGGAGTACTAGCGGTACCGGGGAGCTGTTTTTT.